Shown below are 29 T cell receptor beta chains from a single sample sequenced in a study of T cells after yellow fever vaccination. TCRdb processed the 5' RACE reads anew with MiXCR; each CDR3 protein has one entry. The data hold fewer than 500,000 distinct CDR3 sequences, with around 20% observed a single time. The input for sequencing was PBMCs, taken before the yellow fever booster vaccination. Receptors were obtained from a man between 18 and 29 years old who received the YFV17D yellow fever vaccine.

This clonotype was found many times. CDR3 DNA sequence: TGTGCCAGCAGCTCCTTCCGGGACAGGGGTCGCACCGGGGAGCTGTTTTTT. As protein: CASSSFRDRGRTGELFF. The chain recombines TRBV11-2 with TRBJ2-2; 10 bases match TRBD1. This CDR3 comprises 17 residues. Germline CDR1 is SGHAT and CDR2 is FQNNGV. Trimming cost V 4 bases and J 4 bases; bases outside gene matches: 9.

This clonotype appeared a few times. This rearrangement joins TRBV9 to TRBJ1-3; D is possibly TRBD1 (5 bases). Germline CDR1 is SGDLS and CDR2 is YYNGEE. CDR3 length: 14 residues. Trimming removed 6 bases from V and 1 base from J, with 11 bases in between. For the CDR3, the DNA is TGTGCCAGCACCTTGGGGGGGTCTGGAAACACCATATATTTT. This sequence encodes CASTLGGSGNTIYF.

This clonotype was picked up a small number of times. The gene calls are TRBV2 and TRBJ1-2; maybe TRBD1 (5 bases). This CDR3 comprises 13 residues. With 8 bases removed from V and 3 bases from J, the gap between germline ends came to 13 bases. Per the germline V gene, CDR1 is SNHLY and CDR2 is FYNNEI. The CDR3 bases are TGTGCCAGCCGGCGGGGAGGGGACTATGGCTACACCTTC. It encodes CASRRGGDYGYTF.

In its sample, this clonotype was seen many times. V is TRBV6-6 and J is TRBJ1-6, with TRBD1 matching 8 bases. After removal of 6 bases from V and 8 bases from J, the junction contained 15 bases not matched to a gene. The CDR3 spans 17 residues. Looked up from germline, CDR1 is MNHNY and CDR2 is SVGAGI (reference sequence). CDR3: CASRDRASRGPDSPLHF. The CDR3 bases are TGTGCCAGCAGGGACCGAGCGAGCAGGGGGCCTGATTCACCCCTCCACTTT.

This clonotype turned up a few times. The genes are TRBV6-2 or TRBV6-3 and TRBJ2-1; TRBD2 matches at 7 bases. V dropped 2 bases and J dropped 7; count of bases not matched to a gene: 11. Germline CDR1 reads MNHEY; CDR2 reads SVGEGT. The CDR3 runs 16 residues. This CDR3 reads CASSYPRDYIPNEQFF. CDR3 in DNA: TGTGCCAGCAGTTACCCCCGGGACTACATACCTAATGAGCAGTTCTTC.

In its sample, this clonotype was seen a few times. In DNA, the CDR3 is TGCGCCAGCAGCCAAGAGGGATGGGACGGAGGAGCTTTCTTT. Residues: CASSQEGWDGGAFF. The V call is TRBV4-3, the J call TRBJ1-1; D may be TRBD1 (5 bases). This CDR3 spans 14 amino acids. Per germline, CDR1 LGHNA and CDR2 YSLEER. V lost 0 bases and J lost 10, with 15 bases in between.

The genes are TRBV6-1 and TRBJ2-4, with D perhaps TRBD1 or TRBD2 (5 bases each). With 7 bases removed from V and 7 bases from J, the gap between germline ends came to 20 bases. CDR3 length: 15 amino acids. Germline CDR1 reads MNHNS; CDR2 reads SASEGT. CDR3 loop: CASKTTGAVFNIQYF. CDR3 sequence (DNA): TGTGCCAGCAAAACAACCGGGGCCGTATTTAACATTCAGTACTTC.

The CDR3 loop reads CASRYSGNTIYF. The CDR3 DNA reads as TGTGCCAGCAGGTACTCTGGAAACACCATATATTTT. The genes are TRBV12-3 or TRBV12-4 and TRBJ1-3; D call uncertain. Trimming pared 6 bases from V and 0 bases from J, leaving 3 bases between. This CDR3 has 12 residues.

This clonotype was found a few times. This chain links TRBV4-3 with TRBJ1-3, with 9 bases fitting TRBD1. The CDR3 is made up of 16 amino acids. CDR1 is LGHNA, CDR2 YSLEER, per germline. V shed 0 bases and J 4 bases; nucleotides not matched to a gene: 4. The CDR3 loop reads CASSQENRGPGNTIYF. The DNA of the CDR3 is TGCGCCAGCAGCCAAGAAAACAGGGGGCCCGGAAACACCATATATTTT.

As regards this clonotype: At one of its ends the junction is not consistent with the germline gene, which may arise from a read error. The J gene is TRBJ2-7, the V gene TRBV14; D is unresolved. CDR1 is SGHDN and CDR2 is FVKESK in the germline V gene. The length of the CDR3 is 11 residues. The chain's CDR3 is CASSQGRAFRF. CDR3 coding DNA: TGTGCCAGCAGCCAAGGAAGGGCTTTTCGTTTC.

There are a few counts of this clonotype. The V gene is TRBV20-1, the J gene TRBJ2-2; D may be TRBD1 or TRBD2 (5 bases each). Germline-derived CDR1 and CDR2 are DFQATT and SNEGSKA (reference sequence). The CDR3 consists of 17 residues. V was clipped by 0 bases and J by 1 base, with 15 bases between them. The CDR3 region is CSARDVRAGLNTGELFF. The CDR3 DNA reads TGCAGTGCTAGAGATGTGAGGGCAGGGCTGAACACCGGGGAGCTGTTTTTT.

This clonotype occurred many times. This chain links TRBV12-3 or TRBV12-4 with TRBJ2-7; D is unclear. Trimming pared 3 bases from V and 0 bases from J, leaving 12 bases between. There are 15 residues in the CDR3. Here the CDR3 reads CASSFSRSNSYEQYF. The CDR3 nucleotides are TGTGCCAGCAGTTTTAGTAGGTCAAACTCCTACGAGCAGTACTTC.

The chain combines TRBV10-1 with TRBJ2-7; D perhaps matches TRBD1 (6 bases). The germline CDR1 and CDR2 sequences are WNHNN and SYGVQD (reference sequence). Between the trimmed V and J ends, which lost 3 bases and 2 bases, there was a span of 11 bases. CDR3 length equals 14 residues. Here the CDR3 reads CASSEGGPPYEQYF. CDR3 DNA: TGCGCCAGCAGTGAAGGGGGACCCCCCTACGAGCAGTACTTC.

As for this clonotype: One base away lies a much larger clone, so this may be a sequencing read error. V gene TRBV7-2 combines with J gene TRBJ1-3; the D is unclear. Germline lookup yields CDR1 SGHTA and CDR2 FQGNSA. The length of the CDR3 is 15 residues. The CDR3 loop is CASSPGPFSGNTLYF. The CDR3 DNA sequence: TGTGCCAGCAGCCCCGGCCCCTTCTCTGGAAACACCTTATATTTT.

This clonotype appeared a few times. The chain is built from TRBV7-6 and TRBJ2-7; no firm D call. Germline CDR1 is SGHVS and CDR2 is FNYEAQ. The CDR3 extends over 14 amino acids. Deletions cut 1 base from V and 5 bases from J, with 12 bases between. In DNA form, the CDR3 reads TGTGCCAGCAGCTTAGATCCGGGTACGGACGAGCAGTACGTC. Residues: CASSLDPGTDEQYV.

CDR3 in amino acids: CASSFNEQYF. The CDR3 DNA reads TGCGCCAGCAGCTTTAACGAGCAGTACTTC. The V call is TRBV5-1, the J call TRBJ2-7; D unclear. The germline V gene encodes CDR1 SGHRS and CDR2 YFSETQ. Trimming removed 2 bases at V and 5 bases at J, with 2 bases between. There are 10 residues in the CDR3.

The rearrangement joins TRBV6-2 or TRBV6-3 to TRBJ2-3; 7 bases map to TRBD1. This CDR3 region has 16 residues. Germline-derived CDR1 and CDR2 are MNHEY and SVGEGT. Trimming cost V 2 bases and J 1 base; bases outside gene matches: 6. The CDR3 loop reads CASSYHSGTGTDTQYF. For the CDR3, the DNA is TGTGCCAGCAGTTACCATTCCGGGACAGGCACAGATACGCAGTATTTT.

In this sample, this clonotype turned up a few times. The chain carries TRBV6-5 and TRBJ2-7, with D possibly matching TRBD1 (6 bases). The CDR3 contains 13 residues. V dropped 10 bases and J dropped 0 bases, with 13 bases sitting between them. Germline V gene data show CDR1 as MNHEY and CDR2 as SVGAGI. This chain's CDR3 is CATKRDTSYEQYV. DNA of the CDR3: TGTGCCACCAAACGGGACACCTCCTACGAGCAGTACGTC.

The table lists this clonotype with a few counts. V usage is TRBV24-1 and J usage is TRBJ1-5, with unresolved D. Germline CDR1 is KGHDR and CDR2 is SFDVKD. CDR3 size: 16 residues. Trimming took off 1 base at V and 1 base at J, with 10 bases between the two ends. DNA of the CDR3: TGTGCCACCAGTGATTTTAGGGCACGGAGCAATCAGCCCCAGCATTTT. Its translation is CATSDFRARSNQPQHF.

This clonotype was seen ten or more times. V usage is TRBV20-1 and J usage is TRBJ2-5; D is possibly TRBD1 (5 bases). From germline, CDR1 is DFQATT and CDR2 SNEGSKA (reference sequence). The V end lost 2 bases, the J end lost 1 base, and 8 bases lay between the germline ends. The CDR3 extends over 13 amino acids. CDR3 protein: CSARRGGQETQYF. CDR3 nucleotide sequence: TGCAGTGCTAGAAGGGGTGGCCAAGAGACCCAGTACTTC.

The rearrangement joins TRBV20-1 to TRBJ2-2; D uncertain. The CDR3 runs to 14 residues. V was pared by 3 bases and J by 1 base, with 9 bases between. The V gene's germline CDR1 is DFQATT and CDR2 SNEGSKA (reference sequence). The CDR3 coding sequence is TGCAGTGCTAGCTCTACGGTGAACACCGGGGAGCTGTTTTTT. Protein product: CSASSTVNTGELFF.

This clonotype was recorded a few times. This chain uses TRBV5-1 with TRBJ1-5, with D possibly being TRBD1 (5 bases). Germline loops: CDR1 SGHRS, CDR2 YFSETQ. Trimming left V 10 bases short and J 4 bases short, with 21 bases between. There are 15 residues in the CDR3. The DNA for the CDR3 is TGCGCCGAGGGCAAAGTAGGGGCGGCAAATCAGCCCCAGCATTTT. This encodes CAEGKVGAANQPQHF.

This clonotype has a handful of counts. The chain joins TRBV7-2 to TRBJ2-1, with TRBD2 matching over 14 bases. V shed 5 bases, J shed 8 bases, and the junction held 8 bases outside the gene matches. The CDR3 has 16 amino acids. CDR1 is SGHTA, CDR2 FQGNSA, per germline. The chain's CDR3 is CASSPRLAGGAYEQFF. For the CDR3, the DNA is TGTGCCAGCAGCCCCCGACTAGCGGGGGGGGCGTATGAGCAGTTCTTC.

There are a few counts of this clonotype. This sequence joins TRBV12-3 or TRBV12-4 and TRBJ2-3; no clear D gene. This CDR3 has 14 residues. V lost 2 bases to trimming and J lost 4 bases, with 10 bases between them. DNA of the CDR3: TGTGCCAGCAGTTTACATGGGCGCGCAGATACGCAGTATTTT. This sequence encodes CASSLHGRADTQYF.

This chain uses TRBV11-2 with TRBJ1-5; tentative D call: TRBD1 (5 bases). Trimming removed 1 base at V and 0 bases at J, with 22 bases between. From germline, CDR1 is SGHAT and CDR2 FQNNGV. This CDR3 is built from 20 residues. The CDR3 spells CASSLVVGDVPSYSNQPQHF. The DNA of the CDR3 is TGTGCCAGCAGCTTAGTCGTGGGGGACGTCCCGTCTTATAGCAATCAGCCCCAGCATTTT.

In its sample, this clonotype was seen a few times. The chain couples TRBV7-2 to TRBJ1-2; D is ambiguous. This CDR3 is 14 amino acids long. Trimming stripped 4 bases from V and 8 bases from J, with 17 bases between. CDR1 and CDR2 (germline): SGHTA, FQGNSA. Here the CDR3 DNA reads TGTGCCAGCAGCTCAAAAGCAGGTCGGCGGGGCTACACCTTC. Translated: CASSSKAGRRGYTF.

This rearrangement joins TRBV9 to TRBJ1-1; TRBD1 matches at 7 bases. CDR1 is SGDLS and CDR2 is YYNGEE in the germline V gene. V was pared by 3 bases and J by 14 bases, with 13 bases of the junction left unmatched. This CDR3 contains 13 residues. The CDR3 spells CASSATQGTGKFF. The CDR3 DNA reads TGTGCCAGCAGCGCGACACAGGGGACGGGAAAGTTCTTT.

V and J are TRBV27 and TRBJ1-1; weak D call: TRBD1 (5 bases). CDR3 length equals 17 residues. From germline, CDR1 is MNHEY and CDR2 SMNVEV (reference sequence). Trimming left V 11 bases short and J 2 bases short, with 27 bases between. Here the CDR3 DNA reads TGTGCCTTAACCGGGACCCCGAAGCCGCGTGATAACACTGAAGCTTTCTTT. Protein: CALTGTPKPRDNTEAFF.

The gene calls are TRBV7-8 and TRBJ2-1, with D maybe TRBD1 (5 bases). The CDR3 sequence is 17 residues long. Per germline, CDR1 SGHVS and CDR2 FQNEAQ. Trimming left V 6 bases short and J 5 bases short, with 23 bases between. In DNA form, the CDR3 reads TGTGCCAGCAGGACCAATCTCGCAGGGTTCGACCACAATGAGCAGTTCTTC. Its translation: CASRTNLAGFDHNEQFF.